This paragraph covers one TCR beta chain sequence. This receptor's antigen is unknown. No quality values exist for individual bases; no much larger clone is one base distant. This specimen comes from a study of blood T cells in healthy people across ages (dated by TCRdb to 2013 to 2016). About the investigation overall: Template switching captured roughly one uniquely barcoded TCR beta cDNA molecule per two T cells in model experiments. Donors of different ages were randomly distributed across sequencing lanes to avoid experimental bias. Two additional independent replicas of 1 million unique cDNA reads from the same blood draw were analyzed for two donors (one aged 18 to 30 and one aged 80 or older). Using deep sequencing normalized with unique cDNA molecular identifiers, the study measured how TCR beta repertoire diversity changes with age. The donors were divided into four age groups: young (average 16 years), middle-aged (roughly 42), aged (about 56) and long-lived (roughly 82). General study outcomes and caveats: Since profiling was done on bulk unsorted PBMCs, naive and antigen-experienced compartments could not be conclusively compared. As age increased, observed TCR beta diversity per million T cells dropped in a roughly linear way, and a significant reduction was already evident by age 40. Estimates of total diversity based on one million sequenced T cells were considered lower bounds and underestimates. The CMV infection status of donors was not known, potentially confounding age-related changes in expanded clonotypes. Compared with the aged group, the long-lived group had more naive CD4+ T cells, fewer expanded clones and increased TCR diversity, suggesting age selection. A strong correlation was found between observed TCR beta diversity and the percentage of naive T cells measured by flow cytometry.

Per the germline V gene, SGHAT is the CDR1 and FQNNGV is the CDR2. Trimming takes 5 bases off V and 2 bases off J; junction bases not matched to a gene: 15. Reading from cysteine to phenylalanine, the CDR3 counts 17 amino acids. Kept here is only the CDR3 DNA, which spans 51 bases and is read in frame from base 1. Donors were around 37 systemically healthy Caucasian individuals from Russia aged about 6 to 100 years. Each donor gave around 9.5 milliliters of peripheral blood, collected into EDTA-treated Vacutainer tubes. Ficoll-Paque density-gradient centrifugation was used to isolate PBMCs, with at least 6.5 million obtained per sample. Trizol reagent was used to extract total RNA from PBMCs, with at least 6 micrograms per sample. For every donor, flow cytometry on a PBMC aliquot measured the percentage of naive CD45RAhigh/CD27high T cells. Libraries were prepared through 5' RACE. The second PCR ran for about 7 to 11 cycles and used a J-beta primer mix along with a sample-barcoded 5' primer. Each TCR beta cDNA molecule received a unique molecular identifier from a template-switch 5' adaptor carrying 12 random nucleotides. Each sample yielded at least 3 million CDR3-containing paired-end reads. The Mint cDNA synthesis kit, primed by a TRBC-specific oligonucleotide, was used to synthesize first-strand cDNA from all RNA. After uracil-DNA glycosylase treatment, a first 18-cycle PCR used universal primers M1SS and BC2_uni_R on all cDNA. The original pipeline was this. Each sample was normalized by randomly selecting 1 million high-quality reads, each carrying a distinct molecular identifier. Reads with shared molecular identifiers were discarded instead of being binned into consensus sequences. CDR3 identification, clonotype clustering and error correction used MiTCR with a Q25 quality threshold and the strictest error-elimination algorithm. A nonparametric unseen species model with Euler transformation was used to estimate a lower bound on total TCR beta diversity. The public reads were reanalyzed by TCRdb: fastp trimming at Q25, MiXCR alignment, in-frame beta chains only. Duplicate CDR3 protein sequences are folded into a single record with the most common DNA and genes. Clone size and V and J calls follow TCRdb, not the original study. The sample yields over 1,500,000 distinct CDR3 sequences; around 42% were counted once. Roughly 24% of the sample is held by the ten biggest clonotypes.

Sequenced material: blood. The chain was built from TRBV11-2 and TRBJ2-7; a stretch of 7 junction bases matches TRBD2. The clonotype was recovered from a human donor in good health. Read as DNA, the sequence is TGTGCCAGCAGCCCGAAGACAGTAGGGACTACCACCTACGAGCAGTACTTC. Its translation reads: CASSPKTVGTTTYEQYF.